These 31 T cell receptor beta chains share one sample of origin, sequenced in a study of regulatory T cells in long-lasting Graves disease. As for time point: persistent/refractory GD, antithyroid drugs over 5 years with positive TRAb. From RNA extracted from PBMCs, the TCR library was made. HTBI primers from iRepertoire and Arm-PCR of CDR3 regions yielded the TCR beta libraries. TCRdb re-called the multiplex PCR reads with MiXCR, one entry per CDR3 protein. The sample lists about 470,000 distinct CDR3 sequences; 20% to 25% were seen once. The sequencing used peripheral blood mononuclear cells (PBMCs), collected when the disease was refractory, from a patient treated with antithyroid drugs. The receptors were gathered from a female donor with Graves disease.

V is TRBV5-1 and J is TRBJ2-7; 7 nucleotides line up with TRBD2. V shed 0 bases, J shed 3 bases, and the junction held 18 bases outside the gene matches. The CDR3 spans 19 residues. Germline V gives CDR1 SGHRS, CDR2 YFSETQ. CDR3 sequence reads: CASSLGLGWRGTSDYEQYF. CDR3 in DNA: TGCGCCAGCAGCTTGGGCTTGGGCTGGCGGGGGACTTCGGACTACGAGCAGTACTTC.

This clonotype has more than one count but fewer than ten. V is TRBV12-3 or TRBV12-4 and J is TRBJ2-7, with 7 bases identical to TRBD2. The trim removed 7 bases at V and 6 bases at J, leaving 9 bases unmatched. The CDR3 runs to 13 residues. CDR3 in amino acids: CASKTAGPSEQYF. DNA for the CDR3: TGTGCCAGCAAAACAGCGGGACCCAGCGAGCAGTACTTC.

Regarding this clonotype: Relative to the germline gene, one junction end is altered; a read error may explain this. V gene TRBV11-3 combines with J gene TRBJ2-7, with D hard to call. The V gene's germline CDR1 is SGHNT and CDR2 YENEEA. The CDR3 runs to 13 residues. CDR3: CASSVERRDEQYF. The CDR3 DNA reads TGTGCCAGCAGCGTAGAACGCAGAGACGAGCAGTACTTC.

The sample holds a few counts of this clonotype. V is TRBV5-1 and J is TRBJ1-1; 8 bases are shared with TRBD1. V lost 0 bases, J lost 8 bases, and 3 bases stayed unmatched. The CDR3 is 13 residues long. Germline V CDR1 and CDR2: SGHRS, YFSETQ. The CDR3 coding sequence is TGCGCCAGCAGCTTGGCTGGGACAGGAGAAGCTTTCTTT. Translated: CASSLAGTGEAFF.

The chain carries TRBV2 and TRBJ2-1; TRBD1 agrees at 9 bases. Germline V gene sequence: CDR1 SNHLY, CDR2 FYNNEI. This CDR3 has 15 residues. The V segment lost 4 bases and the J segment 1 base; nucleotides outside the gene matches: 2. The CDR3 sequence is CASSVGQGSYNEQFF. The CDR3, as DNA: TGTGCCAGCAGTGTGGGACAGGGTTCCTACAATGAGCAGTTCTTC. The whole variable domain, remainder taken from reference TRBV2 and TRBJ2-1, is EPEVTQTPSHQVTQMGQEVILRCVPISNHLYFYWYRQILGQKVEFLVSFYNNEISEKSEIFDDQFSVERPDGSNFTLKIRSTKLEDSAMYFCASSVGQGSYNEQFFGPGTRLTVL.

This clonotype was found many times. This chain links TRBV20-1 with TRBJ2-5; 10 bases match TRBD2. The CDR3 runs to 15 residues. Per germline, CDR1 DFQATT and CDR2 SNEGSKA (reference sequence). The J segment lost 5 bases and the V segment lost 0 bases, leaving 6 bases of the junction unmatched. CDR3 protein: CSARETLAGAETQYF. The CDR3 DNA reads TGCAGTGCTAGAGAGACGCTAGCGGGAGCTGAGACCCAGTACTTC.

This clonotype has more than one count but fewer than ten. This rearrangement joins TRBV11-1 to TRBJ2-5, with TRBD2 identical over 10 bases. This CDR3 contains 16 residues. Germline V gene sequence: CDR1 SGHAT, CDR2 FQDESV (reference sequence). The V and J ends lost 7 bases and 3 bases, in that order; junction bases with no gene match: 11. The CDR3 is CASNGGLAEHKETQYF. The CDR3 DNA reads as TGTGCCAGCAACGGAGGACTAGCGGAACACAAAGAGACCCAGTACTTC.

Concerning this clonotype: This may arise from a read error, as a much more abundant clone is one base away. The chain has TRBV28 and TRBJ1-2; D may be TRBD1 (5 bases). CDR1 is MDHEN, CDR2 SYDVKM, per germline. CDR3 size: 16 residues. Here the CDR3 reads CASGLSITGHLYGYTF. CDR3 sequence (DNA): TGTGCCAGCGGTTTATCGATAACAGGACACCTCTATGGCTACACCTTC.

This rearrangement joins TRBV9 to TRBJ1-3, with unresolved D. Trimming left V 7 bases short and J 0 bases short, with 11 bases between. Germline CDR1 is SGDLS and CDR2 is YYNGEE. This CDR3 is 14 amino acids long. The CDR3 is CASGLTGSGNTIYF. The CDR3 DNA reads TGTGCCAGCGGGTTGACGGGCTCTGGAAACACCATATATTTT.

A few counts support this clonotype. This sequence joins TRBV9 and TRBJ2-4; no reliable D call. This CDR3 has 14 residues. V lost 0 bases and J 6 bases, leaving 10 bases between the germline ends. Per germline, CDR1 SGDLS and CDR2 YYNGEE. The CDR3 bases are TGTGCCAGCAGCGTAGAGGTTACCGGAAACATTCAGTACTTC. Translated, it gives CASSVEVTGNIQYF.

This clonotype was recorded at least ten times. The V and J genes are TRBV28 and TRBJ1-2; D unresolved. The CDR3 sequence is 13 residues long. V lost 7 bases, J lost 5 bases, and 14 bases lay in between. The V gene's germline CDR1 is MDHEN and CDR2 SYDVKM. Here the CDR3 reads CASTDPKGYGYTF. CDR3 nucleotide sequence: TGTGCCAGCACCGATCCGAAAGGATATGGCTACACCTTC.

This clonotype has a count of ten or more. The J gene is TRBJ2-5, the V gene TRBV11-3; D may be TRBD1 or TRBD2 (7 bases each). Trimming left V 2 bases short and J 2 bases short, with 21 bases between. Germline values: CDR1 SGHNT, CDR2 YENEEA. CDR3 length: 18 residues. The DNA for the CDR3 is TGTGCCAGCAGCTTAAGGTGGGGGGGCTCGGACAGGCAAGAGACCCAGTACTTC. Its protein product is CASSLRWGGSDRQETQYF.

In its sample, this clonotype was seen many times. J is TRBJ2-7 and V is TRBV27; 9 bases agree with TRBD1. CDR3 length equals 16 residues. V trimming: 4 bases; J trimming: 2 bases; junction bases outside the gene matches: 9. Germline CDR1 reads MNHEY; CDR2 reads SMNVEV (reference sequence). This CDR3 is CASSSDHGTGTYEQYF. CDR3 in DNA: TGTGCCAGCAGTTCCGATCACGGGACAGGGACCTACGAGCAGTACTTC.

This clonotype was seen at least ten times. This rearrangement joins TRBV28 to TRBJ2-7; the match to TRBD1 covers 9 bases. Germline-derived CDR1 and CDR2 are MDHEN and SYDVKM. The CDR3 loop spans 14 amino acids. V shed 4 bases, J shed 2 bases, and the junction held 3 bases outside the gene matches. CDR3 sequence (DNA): TGTGCCAGCAGTTGGACAGGGGAGACCTACGAGCAGTACTTC. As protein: CASSWTGETYEQYF.

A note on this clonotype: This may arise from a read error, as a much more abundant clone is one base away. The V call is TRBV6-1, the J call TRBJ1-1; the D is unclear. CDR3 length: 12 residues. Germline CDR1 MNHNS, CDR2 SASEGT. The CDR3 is CASSLSTDQASF. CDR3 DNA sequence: TGTGCCAGCAGTCTGTCGACCGACCAAGCTTCCTTT.

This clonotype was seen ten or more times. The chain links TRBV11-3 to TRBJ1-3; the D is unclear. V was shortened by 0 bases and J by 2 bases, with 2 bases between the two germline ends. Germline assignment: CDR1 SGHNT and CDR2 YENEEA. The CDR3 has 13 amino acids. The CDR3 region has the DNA TGTGCCAGCAGCTTAGATCCTGGAAACACCATATATTTT. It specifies CASSLDPGNTIYF. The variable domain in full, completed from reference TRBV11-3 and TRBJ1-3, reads EAGVVQSPRYKIIEKKQPVAFWCNPISGHNTLYWYLQNLGQGPELLIRYENEEAVDDSQLPKDRFSAERLKGVDSTLKIQPAELGDSAVYLCASSLDPGNTIYFGEGSWLTVV.

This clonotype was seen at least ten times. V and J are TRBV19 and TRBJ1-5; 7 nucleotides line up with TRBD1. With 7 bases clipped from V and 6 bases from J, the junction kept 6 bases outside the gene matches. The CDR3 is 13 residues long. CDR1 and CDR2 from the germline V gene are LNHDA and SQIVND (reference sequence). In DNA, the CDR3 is TGTGCCAGTACCTCCCAGGGGGTTCAGCCCCAGCATTTT. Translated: CASTSQGVQPQHF.

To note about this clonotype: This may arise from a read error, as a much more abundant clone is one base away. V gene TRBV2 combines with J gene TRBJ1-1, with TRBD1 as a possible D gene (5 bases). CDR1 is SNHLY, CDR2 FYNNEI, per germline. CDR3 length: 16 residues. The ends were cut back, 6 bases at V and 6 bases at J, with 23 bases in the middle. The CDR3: CASSAQGQNPRAEAFF. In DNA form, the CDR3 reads TGTGCCAGCAGCGCGCAAGGGCAGAACCCCAGGGCTGAAGCTTTCTTT.

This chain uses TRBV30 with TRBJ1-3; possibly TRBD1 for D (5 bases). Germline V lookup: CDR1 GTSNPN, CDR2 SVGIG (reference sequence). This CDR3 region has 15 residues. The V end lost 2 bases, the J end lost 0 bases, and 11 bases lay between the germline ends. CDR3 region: CAWSLGLHSGNTIYF. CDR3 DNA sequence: TGTGCCTGGAGTTTGGGACTTCACTCTGGAAACACCATATATTTT.

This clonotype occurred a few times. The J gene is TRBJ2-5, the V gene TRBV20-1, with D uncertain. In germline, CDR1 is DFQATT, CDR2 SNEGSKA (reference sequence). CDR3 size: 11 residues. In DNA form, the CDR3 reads TGCAGCGCCCGGCGAGCTGAGACCCAGTACTTC. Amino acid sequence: CSARRAETQYF.

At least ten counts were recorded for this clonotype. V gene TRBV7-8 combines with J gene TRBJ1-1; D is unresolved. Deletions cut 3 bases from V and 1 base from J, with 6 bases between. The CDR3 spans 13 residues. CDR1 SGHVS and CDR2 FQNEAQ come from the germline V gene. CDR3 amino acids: CASSFEPNTEAFF. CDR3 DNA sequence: TGTGCCAGCAGCTTCGAACCGAACACTGAAGCTTTCTTT.

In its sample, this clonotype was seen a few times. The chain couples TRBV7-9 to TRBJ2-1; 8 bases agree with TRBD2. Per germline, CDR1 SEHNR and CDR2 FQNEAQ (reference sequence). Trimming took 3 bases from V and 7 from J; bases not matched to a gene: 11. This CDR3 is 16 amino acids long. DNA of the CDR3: TGTGCCAGCAGCTTTCACGGGGGGGCGGTTGTGAATGAGCAGTTCTTC. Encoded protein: CASSFHGGAVVNEQFF.

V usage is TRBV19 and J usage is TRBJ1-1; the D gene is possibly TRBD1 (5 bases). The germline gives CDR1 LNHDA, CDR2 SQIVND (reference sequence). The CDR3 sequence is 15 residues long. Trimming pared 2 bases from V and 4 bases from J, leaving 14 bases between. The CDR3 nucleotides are TGTGCCAGTAGTATAATCGTAGGGGCAGGCACTGAAGCTTTCTTT. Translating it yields CASSIIVGAGTEAFF.

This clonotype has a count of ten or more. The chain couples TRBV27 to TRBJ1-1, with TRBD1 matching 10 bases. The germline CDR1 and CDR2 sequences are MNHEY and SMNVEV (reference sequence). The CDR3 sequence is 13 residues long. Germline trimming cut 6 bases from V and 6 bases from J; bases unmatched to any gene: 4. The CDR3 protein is CASRGQGKAEAFF. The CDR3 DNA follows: TGTGCCAGCAGGGGACAGGGGAAGGCTGAAGCTTTCTTT.

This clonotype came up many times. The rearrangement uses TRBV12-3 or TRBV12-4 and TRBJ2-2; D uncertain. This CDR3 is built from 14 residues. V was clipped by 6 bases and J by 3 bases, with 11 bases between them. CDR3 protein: CASSPMSHTGELFF. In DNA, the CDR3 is TGTGCCAGCAGCCCCATGAGCCACACCGGGGAGCTGTTTTTT.

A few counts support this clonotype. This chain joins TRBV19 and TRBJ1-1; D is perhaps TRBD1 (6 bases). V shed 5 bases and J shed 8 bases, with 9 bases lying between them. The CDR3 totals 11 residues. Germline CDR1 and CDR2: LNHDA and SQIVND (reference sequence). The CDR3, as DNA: TGTGCCAGTAGTCGACAGGTAGAAGCTTTCTTT. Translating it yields CASSRQVEAFF. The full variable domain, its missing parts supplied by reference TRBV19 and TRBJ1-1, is DGGITQSPKYLFRKEGQNVTLSCEQNLNHDAMYWYRQDPGQGLRLIYYSQIVNDFQKGDIAEGYSVSREKKESFPLTVTSAQKNPTAFYLCASSRQVEAFFGQGTRLTVV.

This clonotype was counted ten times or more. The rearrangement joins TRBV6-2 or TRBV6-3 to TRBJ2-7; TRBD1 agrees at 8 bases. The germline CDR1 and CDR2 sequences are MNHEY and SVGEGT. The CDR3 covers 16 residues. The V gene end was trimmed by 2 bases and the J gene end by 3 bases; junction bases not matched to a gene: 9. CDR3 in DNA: TGTGCCAGCAGTTACGACCCAAGACAGGGGCACTACGAGCAGTACTTC. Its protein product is CASSYDPRQGHYEQYF.

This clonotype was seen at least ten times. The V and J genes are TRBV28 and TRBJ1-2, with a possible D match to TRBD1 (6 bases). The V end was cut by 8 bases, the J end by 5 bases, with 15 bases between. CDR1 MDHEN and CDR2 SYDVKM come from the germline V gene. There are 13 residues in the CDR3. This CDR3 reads CASGLGGAYGYTF. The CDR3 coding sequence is TGTGCCAGCGGGTTGGGGGGCGCATATGGCTACACCTTC.

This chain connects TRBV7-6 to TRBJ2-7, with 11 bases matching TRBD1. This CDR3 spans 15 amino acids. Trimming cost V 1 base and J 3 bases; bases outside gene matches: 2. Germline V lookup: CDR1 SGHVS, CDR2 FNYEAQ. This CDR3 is CASSLEGTGGYEQYF. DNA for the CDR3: TGTGCCAGCAGCTTAGAAGGGACAGGGGGCTACGAGCAGTACTTC.

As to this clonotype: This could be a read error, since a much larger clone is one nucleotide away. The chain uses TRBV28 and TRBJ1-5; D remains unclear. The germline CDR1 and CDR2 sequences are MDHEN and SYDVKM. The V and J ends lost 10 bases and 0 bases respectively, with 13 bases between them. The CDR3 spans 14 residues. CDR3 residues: CATNGAYSNQPQHF. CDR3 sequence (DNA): TGTGCCACCAACGGAGCTTATAGCAATCAGCCCCAGCATTTT.

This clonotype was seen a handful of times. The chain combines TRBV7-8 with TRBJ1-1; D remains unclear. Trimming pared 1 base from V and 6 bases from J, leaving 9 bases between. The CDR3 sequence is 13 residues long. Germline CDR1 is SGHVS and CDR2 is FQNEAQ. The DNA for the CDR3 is TGTGCCAGCAGCTTAGTCACCAGGCCTGAAGCTTTCTTT. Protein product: CASSLVTRPEAFF.